Only a few counts were recorded for the clone carrying this TCR beta chain. Its antigen remains unknown. The sample belongs to a study of identical twins. Each CDR3 protein is one row after TCRdb ran MiXCR on the 5' RACE reads. The table shows 1,800,000 or so distinct CDR3 sequences, with around 33% occurring only once. Regarding the study as a whole: The study found excess low generation probability among twin-shared out-of-frame alpha sequences. Beta out-of-frame sequences displayed a weaker excess of sharing between twins.

The germline V gene has CDR1 DFQATT and CDR2 SNEGSKA (reference sequence). The J segment lost 2 bases and the V segment lost 3 bases, leaving 7 bases of the junction unmatched. The CDR3 extends over 16 amino acids. J is TRBJ2-7 and V is TRBV20-1, with 13 bases identical to TRBD2. The TCR was taken from a newborn girl in good health. Material: cord blood. The CDR3: CSARGLAGRRTYEQYF. In nucleotides, the CDR3 is TGCAGTGCTAGGGGACTAGCGGGAAGGAGGACCTACGAGCAGTACTTC.